Listed below are T cell receptor beta chains from one sample, sequenced in a study of yellow fever vaccine responses in identical twins. Each CDR3 protein gets one entry after TCRdb re-called the RT-PCR reads with MiXCR. The table has 9,500 to 11,000 distinct CDR3 sequences, around four fifths seen once; the top ten hold approximately 2%. The starting material was T cells from blood (PBMCs), unsorted or a sorted subset (not recorded which), obtained before or after yellow fever vaccination (not recorded which). These receptors were collected from a woman younger than 30 who received the yellow fever vaccine. CDR3s include the opening cysteine and the closing phenylalanine or tryptophan. The D gene is left open where the match is weak. Not every row has a clone size; where given, it reads once, few, many or a size class.

clone size	V gene	D gene	J gene	CDR3 protein	CDR3 DNA
-	TRBV11-2	-	TRBJ2-7	CASSLADGTYEQYF	TGTGCCAGCAGCTTAGCCGACGGCACCTACGAGCAGTACTTC
few	TRBV5-1	TRBD1	TRBJ1-6	CASSLRGGNSNSPLHF	TGCGCCAGCAGCTTGAGAGGGGGCAATTCGAATTCACCCCTCCACTTT
-	TRBV5-1	-	TRBJ2-1	CASSLRAESLLMDNEQFF	TGCGCCAGCAGCTTGAGGGCAGAAAGCCTCTTGATGGACAATGAGCAGTTCTTC
few	TRBV5-5	-	TRBJ1-1	CASSLARSNTEAFF	TGTGCCAGCAGCTTGGCAAGATCCAACACTGAAGCTTTCTTT
-	TRBV11-2	-	TRBJ2-7	CASSLVGGIFYEQYF	TGTGCCAGCAGCTTAGTTGGGGGAATATTCTACGAGCAGTACTTC
-	TRBV19	-	TRBJ2-1	CASSIFNEQFF	TGTGCCAGTAGTATTTTCAATGAGCAGTTCTTC
few	TRBV5-1	TRBD1	TRBJ1-1	CASAEGATTEAFF	TGCGCCAGCGCGGAGGGGGCCACCACTGAAGCTTTCTTT
-	TRBV27	-	TRBJ2-1	CASSFGLAIGEQFF	TGTGCCAGCAGTTTCGGGCTAGCTATCGGTGAGCAGTTCTTC
few	TRBV4-1	-	TRBJ1-6	CASSRQVGDSPLHF	TGCGCCAGCAGCCGGCAGGTTGGGGATTCACCCCTCCACTTT
-	TRBV2	-	TRBJ2-1	CASSFHNEQFF	TGTGCCAGCAGTTTTCACAATGAGCAGTTCTTC
-	TRBV18	-	TRBJ2-1	CASSPIGGVSYNEQFF	TGTGCCAGCTCACCAATAGGGGGGGTATCCTACAATGAGCAGTTCTTC
-	TRBV10-1	TRBD1	TRBJ2-1	CASSESGGTGTNEQFF	TGCGCCAGCAGTGAGTCGGGGGGGACAGGGACGAATGAGCAGTTCTTC
-	TRBV12-3/TRBV12-4	-	TRBJ2-2	CASISPRQGRIPGELFF	TGTGCCAGCATTTCCCCCCGGCAGGGTCGAATTCCCGGGGAGCTGTTTTTT
-	TRBV7-1	-	TRBJ2-3	CASTPAVTDTQYF	TGTGCCAGCACCCCAGCGGTTACAGATACGCAGTATTTT
-	TRBV12-3/TRBV12-4	-	TRBJ1-1	CASTPGTVNTEAFF	TGTGCCAGCACACCCGGGACGGTGAACACTGAAGCTTTCTTT
-	TRBV3-1	-	TRBJ2-1	CASSQGVQRPEQFF	TGTGCCAGCAGCCAAGGGGTCCAGCGGCCCGAGCAGTTCTTC
-	TRBV27	TRBD1	TRBJ2-3	CASSSSGTGRGDTQYF	TGTGCCAGCAGTTCCTCCGGGACAGGGAGGGGAGATACGCAGTATTTT
-	TRBV5-1	-	TRBJ2-3	CASSLGLLREDTQYF	TGCGCCAGCAGCTTGGGACTACTTCGCGAAGATACGCAGTATTTT
-	TRBV2	-	TRBJ2-7	CASSIRNTYEQYF	TGTGCCAGCAGTATACGTAATACCTACGAGCAGTACTTC
-	TRBV28	-	TRBJ1-5	CASSLPNREHQPQHF	TGTGCCAGCAGTTTACCCAACAGGGAACATCAGCCCCAGCATTTT